Described below is a single T cell receptor beta chain sequence and its context. This CDR3 contains 14 residues. Trimming stripped 2 bases from V and 3 bases from J, with 12 bases between. The germline V gene encodes CDR1 SGHRS and CDR2 YFSETQ. The sample belongs to a study of cytomegalovirus exposure and HLA in healthy donors. The PCR used 60 Vbeta and 13 Jbeta primers. The repertoire was sequenced with immunoSEQ multiplex PCR; TCRdb's copy has only in-frame clones and lacks some. The table records roughly 120,000 clones, 75% to 90% of them present only once. Specimen: PBMCs. The sequence derives from a man in his forties in good health and CMV-seronegative. The V and J genes are TRBV5-1 and TRBJ2-7; D might be TRBD2 (7 bases). CDR3 coding DNA: TGCGCCAGCAGCTTAGGCGGGGGCAACTACGAGCAGTACTTC. Protein: CASSLGGGNYEQYF.